A selection of T cell receptor beta chains follows, all from one sample in a study of cytomegalovirus exposure and HLA in healthy donors. TCRdb keeps only in-frame clones here, not all; method: immunoSEQ multiplex PCR. The sample includes about 130,000 clones, 70% to 85% of them seen just once. The sequencing sample was made of PBMCs. The source of these receptors is a young man in good health and CMV-seropositive. Both conserved end residues are part of each CDR3. The D gene is left open where the match is weak. Rows give clone size only sometimes, using once, few, many, or a class for an expanded clone.

v_call: TRBV5-1
clone_size: .
j_call: TRBJ1-5
d_call: TRBD1
cdr3_aa: CASSLTGSNQPQHF
cdr3_nt: TGCGCCAGCAGCCTGACAGGGAGCAATCAGCCCCAGCATTTT

v_call: TRBV13
clone_size: .
j_call: TRBJ2-7
d_call: TRBD1
cdr3_aa: CASSPSTGAHYEQYF
cdr3_nt: TGTGCCAGCAGCCCCTCGACAGGGGCCCACTACGAGCAGTACTTC

v_call: TRBV10-1
clone_size: .
j_call: TRBJ2-5
d_call: .
cdr3_aa: CASSDQTSQRETQYF
cdr3_nt: TGCGCCAGCAGTGACCAAACTAGTCAGCGGGAGACCCAGTACTTC

v_call: TRBV2
clone_size: .
j_call: TRBJ2-7
d_call: .
cdr3_aa: CASSETGYEQYF
cdr3_nt: TGTGCCAGCAGTGAAACAGGGTACGAGCAGTACTTC

v_call: TRBV5-1
clone_size: few
j_call: TRBJ1-4
d_call: .
cdr3_aa: CASSLNRGAMFF
cdr3_nt: TGCGCCAGCAGCTTGAATCGGGGTGCGATGTTTTTT

v_call: TRBV2
clone_size: .
j_call: TRBJ1-4
d_call: TRBD1
cdr3_aa: CASRGTGEGEKLFF
cdr3_nt: TGTGCCAGCAGGGGGACAGGGGAGGGCGAAAAACTGTTTTTT

v_call: TRBV6-1
clone_size: .
j_call: TRBJ1-1
d_call: .
cdr3_aa: CASSLTDMNTEAFF
cdr3_nt: TGTGCCAGCAGTTTGACGGACATGAACACTGAAGCTTTCTTT

v_call: TRBV5-1
clone_size: .
j_call: TRBJ2-1
d_call: TRBD2
cdr3_aa: CASSLQASGLAGGNEQFF
cdr3_nt: TGCGCCAGCAGCTTGCAAGCCTCGGGGCTAGCGGGAGGCAATGAGCAGTTCTTC

v_call: TRBV11-2
clone_size: .
j_call: TRBJ2-2
d_call: TRBD2
cdr3_aa: CASTPILFAGGPTGELFF
cdr3_nt: TGTGCCAGCACCCCAATCTTATTTGCGGGGGGTCCCACCGGGGAGCTGTTTTTT

v_call: TRBV2
clone_size: many
j_call: TRBJ2-7
d_call: TRBD1
cdr3_aa: CASSFDRVGEQYF
cdr3_nt: TGTGCCAGCAGCTTTGACAGGGTGGGGGAGCAGTACTTC

v_call: TRBV9
clone_size: .
j_call: TRBJ2-7
d_call: .
cdr3_aa: CASSVGPMGGPYEQYF
cdr3_nt: TGTGCCAGCAGCGTAGGCCCCATGGGGGGTCCCTACGAGCAGTACTTC

v_call: TRBV6-5
clone_size: .
j_call: TRBJ1-4
d_call: .
cdr3_aa: CASRYLLGSTNEKLFF
cdr3_nt: TGTGCCAGCAGATACCTACTAGGGTCAACTAATGAAAAACTGTTTTTT

v_call: TRBV5-4
clone_size: .
j_call: TRBJ2-3
d_call: .
cdr3_aa: CASSLVGTRRTDTQYF
cdr3_nt: TGTGCCAGCAGCTTGGTCGGGACTCGGAGAACAGATACGCAGTATTTT

v_call: TRBV27
clone_size: .
j_call: TRBJ2-2
d_call: TRBD1
cdr3_aa: CASSLRDRGPTGELFF
cdr3_nt: TGTGCCAGCAGTTTACGGGACAGGGGCCCCACCGGGGAGCTGTTTTTT

v_call: TRBV5-1
clone_size: .
j_call: TRBJ1-1
d_call: TRBD1
cdr3_aa: CASSEADRDGTEAFF
cdr3_nt: TGCGCCAGCAGCGAGGCGGACAGGGATGGCACTGAAGCTTTCTTT

v_call: TRBV2
clone_size: .
j_call: TRBJ2-5
d_call: TRBD2
cdr3_aa: CASSLTRTSGGSQYF
cdr3_nt: TGTGCCAGCAGCCTTACTAGGACTAGCGGGGGTTCCCAGTACTTC